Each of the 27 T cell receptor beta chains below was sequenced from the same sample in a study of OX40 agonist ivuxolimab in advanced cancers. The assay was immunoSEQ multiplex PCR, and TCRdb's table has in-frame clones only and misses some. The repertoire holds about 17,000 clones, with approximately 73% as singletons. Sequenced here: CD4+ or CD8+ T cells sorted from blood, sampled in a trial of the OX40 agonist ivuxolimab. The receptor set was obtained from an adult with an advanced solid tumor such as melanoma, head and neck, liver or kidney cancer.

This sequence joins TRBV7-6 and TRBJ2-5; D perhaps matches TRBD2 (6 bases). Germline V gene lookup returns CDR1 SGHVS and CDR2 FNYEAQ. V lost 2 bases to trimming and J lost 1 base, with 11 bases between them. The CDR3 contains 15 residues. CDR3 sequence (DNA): TGTGCCAGCAGCTTATCAATTAGCGGCCAAGAGACCCAGTACTTC. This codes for CASSLSISGQETQYF.

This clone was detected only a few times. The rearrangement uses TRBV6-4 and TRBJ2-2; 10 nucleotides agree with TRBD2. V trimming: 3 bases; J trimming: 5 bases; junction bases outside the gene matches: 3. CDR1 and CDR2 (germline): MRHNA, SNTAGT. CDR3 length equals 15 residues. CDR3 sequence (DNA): TGTGCCAGCAGTGAATCTAGCGGGAGTACCGGGGAGCTGTTTTTT. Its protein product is CASSESSGSTGELFF.

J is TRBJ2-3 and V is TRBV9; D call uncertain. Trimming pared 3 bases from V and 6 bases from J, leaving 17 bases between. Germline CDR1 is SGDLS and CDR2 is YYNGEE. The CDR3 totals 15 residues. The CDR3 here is CASSASGLKGDTQYF. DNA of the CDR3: TGTGCCAGCAGCGCCTCCGGGCTCAAAGGCGATACGCAGTATTTT.

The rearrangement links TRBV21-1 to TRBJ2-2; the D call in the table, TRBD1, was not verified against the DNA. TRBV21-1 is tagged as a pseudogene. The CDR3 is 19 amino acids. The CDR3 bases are TGTGCCAGCAGCAAAGTGGGGGACCAGGGGGTGAGATTGACCGGGGAGCTGTTTTTT. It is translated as CASSKVGDQGVRLTGELFF.

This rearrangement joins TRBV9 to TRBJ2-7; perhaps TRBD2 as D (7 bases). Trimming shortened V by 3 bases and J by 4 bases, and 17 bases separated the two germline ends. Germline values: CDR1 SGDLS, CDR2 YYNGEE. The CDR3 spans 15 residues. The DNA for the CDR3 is TGTGCCAGCAGCGGAGGGGGAGGGCCGGTTTACGAGCAGTACTTC. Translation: CASSGGGGPVYEQYF.

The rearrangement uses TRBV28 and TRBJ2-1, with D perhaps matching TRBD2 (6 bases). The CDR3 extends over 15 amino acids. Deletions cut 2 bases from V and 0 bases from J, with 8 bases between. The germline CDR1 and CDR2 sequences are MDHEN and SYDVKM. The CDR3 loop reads CASSLPSASYNEQFF. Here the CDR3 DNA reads TGTGCCAGCAGTTTACCTAGCGCCTCCTACAATGAGCAGTTCTTC.

The CDR3 region has the DNA TGTGCCAGCAGCGCTACGGGGGCGAGGAATGAGCAGTTCTTC. Protein sequence: CASSATGARNEQFF. This sequence joins TRBV9 and TRBJ2-1; D is possibly TRBD1 or TRBD2 (6 bases each). CDR1 is SGDLS, CDR2 YYNGEE, per germline. This CDR3 contains 14 residues. V shed 3 bases and J shed 7 bases, with 14 bases lying between them.

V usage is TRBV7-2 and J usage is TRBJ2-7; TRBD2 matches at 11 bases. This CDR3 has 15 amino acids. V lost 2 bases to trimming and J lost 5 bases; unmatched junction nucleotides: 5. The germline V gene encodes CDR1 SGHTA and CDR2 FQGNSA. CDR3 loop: CASSLLAGGSDEQYF. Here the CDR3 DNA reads TGTGCCAGCAGCTTACTAGCGGGAGGATCTGACGAGCAGTACTTC.

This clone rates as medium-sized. The CDR3 region has the DNA TGTGCCAGCAGGGAGTTAGCTAACTATGGCTACACCTTC. It is translated as CASRELANYGYTF. The chain employs TRBV6-5 and TRBJ1-2; no definite D call. The ends were cut back, 6 bases at V and 0 bases at J, with 8 bases in the middle. Germline V gives CDR1 MNHEY, CDR2 SVGAGI. The CDR3 length is 13 residues.

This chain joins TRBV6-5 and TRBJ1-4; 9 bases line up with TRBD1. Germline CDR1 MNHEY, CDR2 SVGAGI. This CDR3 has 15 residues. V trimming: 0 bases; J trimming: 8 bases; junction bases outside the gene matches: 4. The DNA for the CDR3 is TGTGCCAGCAGTTACTCTGGGACAGGGAACGAAAAACTGTTTTTT. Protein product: CASSYSGTGNEKLFF.

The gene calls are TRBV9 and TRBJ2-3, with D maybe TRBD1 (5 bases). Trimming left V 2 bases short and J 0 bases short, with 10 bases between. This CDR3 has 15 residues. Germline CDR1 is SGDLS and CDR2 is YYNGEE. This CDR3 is CASSVLAGSTDTQYF. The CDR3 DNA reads TGTGCCAGCAGCGTTTTGGCAGGGAGCACAGATACGCAGTATTTT.

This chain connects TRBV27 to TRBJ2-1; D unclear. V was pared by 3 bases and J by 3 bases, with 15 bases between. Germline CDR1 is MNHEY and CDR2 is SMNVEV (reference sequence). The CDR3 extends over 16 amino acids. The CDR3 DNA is TGTGCCAGCAGTTTTAGTTCGTCTAGGCTCTACAATGAGCAGTTCTTC. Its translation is CASSFSSSRLYNEQFF.

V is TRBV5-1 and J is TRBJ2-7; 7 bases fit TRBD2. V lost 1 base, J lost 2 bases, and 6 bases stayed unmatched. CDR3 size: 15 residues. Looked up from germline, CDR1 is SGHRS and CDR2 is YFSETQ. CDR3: CASSLRAGETYEQYF. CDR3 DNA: TGCGCCAGCAGCTTGAGGGCGGGAGAGACCTACGAGCAGTACTTC.

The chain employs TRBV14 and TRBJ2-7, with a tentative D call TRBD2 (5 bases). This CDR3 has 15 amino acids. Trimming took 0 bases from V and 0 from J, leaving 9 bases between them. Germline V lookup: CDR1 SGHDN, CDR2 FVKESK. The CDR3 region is CASSQESGSSYEQYF. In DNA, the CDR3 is TGTGCCAGCAGCCAAGAGTCGGGGTCCTCCTACGAGCAGTACTTC.

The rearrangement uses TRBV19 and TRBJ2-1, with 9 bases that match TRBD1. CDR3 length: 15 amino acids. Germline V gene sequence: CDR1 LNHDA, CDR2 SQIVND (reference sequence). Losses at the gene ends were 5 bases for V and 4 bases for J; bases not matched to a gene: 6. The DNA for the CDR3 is TGTGCCAGTAGTGTACAGGGGGCTAATTACAATGAGCAGTTCTTC. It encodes CASSVQGANYNEQFF.

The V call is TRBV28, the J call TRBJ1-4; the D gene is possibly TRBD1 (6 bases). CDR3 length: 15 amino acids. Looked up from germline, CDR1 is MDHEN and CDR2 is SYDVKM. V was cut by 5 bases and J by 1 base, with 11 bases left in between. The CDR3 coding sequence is TGTGCCAGCAGTGGCAACAGGGTAACTAATGAAAAACTGTTTTTT. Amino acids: CASSGNRVTNEKLFF.

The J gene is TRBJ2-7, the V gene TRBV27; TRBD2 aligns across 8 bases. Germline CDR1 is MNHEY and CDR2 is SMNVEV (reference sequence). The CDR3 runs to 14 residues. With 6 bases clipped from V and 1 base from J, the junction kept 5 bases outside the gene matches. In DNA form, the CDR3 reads TGTGCCAGCAGCTGGACTAGCCATTCCTACGAGCAGTACTTC. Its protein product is CASSWTSHSYEQYF.

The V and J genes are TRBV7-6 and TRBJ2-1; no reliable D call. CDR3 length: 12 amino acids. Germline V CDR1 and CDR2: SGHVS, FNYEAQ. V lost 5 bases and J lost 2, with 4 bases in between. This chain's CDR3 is CASSHTYNEQFF. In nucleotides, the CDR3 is TGTGCCAGCAGCCATACCTACAATGAGCAGTTCTTC.

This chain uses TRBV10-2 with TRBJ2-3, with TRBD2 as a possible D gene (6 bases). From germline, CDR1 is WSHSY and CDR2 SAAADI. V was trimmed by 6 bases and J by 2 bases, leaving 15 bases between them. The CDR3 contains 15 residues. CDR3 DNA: TGCGCCAGCAGACCGGGGGAGTGGGACACAGATACGCAGTATTTT. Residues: CASRPGEWDTDTQYF.

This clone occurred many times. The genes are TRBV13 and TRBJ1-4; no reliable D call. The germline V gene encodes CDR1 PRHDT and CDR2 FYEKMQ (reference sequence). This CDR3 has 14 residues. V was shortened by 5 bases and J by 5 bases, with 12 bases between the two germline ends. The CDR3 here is CASSPGSGNEKLFF. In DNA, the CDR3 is TGTGCCAGCAGCCCCGGGTCCGGGAATGAAAAACTGTTTTTT.

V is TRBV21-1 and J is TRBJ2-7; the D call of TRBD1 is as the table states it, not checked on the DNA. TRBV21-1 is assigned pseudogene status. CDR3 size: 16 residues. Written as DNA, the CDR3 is TGTGCCAGCAGCAAGCTCAGGACAGAGTCCTACTACGAGCAGTACTTC. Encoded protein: CASSKLRTESYYEQYF.

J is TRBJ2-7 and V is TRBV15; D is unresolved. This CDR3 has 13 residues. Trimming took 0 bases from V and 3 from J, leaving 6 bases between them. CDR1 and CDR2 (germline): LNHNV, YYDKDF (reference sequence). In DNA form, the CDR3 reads TGTGCCACCAGCAGAGATTCCAGCTACGAGCAGTACTTC. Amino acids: CATSRDSSYEQYF.

The chain's CDR3 is CSVVTSGVYEQYF. CDR3 coding DNA: TGCAGCGTTGTCACTAGCGGGGTTTACGAGCAGTACTTC. This chain uses TRBV29-1 with TRBJ2-7; TRBD2 matches 10 bases. The V gene end was trimmed by 4 bases and the J gene end by 4 bases; junction bases not matched to a gene: 4. Germline CDR1 is SQVTM and CDR2 is ANQGSEA. The CDR3 has 13 residues.

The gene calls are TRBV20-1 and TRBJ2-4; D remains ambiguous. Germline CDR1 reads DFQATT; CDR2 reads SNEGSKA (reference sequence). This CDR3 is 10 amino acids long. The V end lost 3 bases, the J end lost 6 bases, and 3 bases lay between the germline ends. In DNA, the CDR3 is TGCAGTGCTAGGAGAAACATTCAGTACTTC. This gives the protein CSARRNIQYF.

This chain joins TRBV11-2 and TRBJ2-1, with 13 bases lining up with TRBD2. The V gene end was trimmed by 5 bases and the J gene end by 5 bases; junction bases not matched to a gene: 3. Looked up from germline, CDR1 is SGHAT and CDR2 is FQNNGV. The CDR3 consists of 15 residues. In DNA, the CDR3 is TGTGCCAGCAGCGAACTAGCGGGAGGGCACAATGAGCAGTTCTTC. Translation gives CASSELAGGHNEQFF. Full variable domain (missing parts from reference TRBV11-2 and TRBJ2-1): EAGVAQSPRYKIIEKRQSVAFWCNPISGHATLYWYQQILGQGPKLLIQFQNNGVVDDSQLPKDRFSAERLKGVDSTLKIQPAKLEDSAVYLCASSELAGGHNEQFFGPGTRLTVL.

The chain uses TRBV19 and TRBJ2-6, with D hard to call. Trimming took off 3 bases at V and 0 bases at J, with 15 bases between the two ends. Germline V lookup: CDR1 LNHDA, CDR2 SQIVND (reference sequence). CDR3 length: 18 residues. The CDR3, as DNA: TGTGCCAGTAGTATGTTAGGTAGGGCTAGCTCTGGGGCCAACGTCCTGACTTTC. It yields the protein CASSMLGRASSGANVLTF.

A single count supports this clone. CDR3 residues: CASSLVWLAGDEQYF. The CDR3 DNA reads as TGTGCCAGCAGCTTAGTTTGGCTAGCGGGAGACGAGCAGTACTTC. The chain employs TRBV7-2 and TRBJ2-7, with TRBD2 identical over 10 bases. Germline-derived CDR1 and CDR2 are SGHTA and FQGNSA. V was clipped by 1 base and J by 5 bases; unmatched bases: 5. CDR3 length equals 15 residues.